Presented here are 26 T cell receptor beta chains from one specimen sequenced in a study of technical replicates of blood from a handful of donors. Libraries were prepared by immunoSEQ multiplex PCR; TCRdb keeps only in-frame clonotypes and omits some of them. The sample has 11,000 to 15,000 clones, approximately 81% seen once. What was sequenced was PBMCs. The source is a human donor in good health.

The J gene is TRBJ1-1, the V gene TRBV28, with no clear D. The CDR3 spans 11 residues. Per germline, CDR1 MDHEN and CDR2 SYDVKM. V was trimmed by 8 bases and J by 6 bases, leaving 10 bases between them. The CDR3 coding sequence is TGTGCCAGCCCGGGCGGGTCTGAAGCTTTCTTT. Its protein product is CASPGGSEAFF. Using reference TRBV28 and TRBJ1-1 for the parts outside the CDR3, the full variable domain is DVKVTQSSRYLVKRTGEKVFLECVQDMDHENMFWYRQDPGLGLRLIYFSYDVKMKEKGDIPEGYSVSREKKERFSLILESASTNQTSMYLCASPGGSEAFFGQGTRLTVV.

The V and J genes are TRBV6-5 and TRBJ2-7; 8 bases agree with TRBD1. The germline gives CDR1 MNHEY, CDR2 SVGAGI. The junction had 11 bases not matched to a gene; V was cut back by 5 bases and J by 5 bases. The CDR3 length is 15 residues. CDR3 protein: CASSRTGGLWDEQYF. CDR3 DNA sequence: TGTGCCAGCAGTAGAACAGGGGGTCTCTGGGACGAGCAGTACTTC.

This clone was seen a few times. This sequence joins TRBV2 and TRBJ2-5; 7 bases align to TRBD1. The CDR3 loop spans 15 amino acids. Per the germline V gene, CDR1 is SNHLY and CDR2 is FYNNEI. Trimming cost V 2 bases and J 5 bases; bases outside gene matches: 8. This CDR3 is CASSERGRLTETQYF. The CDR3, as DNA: TGTGCCAGCAGTGAAAGGGGGCGATTGACGGAGACCCAGTACTTC.

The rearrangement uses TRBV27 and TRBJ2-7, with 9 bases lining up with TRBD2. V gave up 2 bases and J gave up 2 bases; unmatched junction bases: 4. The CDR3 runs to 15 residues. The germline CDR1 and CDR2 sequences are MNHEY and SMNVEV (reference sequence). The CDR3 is CASSLEVAGAYEQYF. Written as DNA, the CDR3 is TGTGCCAGCAGTTTAGAGGTAGCGGGAGCCTACGAGCAGTACTTC.

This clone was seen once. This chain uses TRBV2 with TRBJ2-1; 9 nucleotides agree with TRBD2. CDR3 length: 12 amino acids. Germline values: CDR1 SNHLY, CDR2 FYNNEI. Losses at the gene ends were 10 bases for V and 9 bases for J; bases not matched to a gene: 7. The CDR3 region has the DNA TGTGCCACCCACTTGCGGGAGGGTGAGCAGTTCTTC. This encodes CATHLREGEQFF. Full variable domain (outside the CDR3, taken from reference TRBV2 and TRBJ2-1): EPEVTQTPSHQVTQMGQEVILRCVPISNHLYFYWYRQILGQKVEFLVSFYNNEISEKSEIFDDQFSVERPDGSNFTLKIRSTKLEDSAMYFCATHLREGEQFFGPGTRLTVL.

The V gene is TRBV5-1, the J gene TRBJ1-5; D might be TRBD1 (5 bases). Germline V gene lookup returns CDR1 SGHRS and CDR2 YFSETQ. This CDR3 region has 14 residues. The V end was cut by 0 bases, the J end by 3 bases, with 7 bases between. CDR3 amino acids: CASSLGRDNQPQHF. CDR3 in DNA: TGCGCCAGCAGCTTGGGCAGGGACAATCAGCCCCAGCATTTT.

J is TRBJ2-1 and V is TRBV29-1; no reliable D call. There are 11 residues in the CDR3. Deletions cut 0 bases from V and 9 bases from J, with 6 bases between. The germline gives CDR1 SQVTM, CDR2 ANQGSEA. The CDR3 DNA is TGCAGCGTTGAAGAAGCGAGTGAGCAGTTCTTC. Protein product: CSVEEASEQFF.

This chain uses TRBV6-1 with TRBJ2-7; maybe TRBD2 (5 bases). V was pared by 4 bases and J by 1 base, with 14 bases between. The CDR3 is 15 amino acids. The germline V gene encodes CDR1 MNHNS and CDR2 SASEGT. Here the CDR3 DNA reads TGTGCCAGCAGTGTGAGGACTGTCGTTTCCTACGAGCAGTACTTC. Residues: CASSVRTVVSYEQYF.

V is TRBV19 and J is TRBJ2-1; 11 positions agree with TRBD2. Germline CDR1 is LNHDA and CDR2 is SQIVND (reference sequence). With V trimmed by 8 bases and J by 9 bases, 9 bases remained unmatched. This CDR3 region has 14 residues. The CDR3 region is CASDTSGRKGEQFF. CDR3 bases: TGTGCCAGTGATACTAGCGGGAGAAAGGGTGAGCAGTTCTTC.

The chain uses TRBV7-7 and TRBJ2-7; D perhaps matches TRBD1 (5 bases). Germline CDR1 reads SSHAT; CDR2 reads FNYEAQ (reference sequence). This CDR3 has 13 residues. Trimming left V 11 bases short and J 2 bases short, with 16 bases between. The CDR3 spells CARHDSITYEQYF. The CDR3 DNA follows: TGTGCCCGACACGACAGCATAACCTACGAGCAGTACTTC.

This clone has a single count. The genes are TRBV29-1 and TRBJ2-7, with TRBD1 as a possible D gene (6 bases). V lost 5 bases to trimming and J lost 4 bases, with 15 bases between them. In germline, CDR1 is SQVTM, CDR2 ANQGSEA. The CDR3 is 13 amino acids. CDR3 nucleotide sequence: TGCAGCGTTCTCACAGGGTCTTTATACGAGCAGTACTTC. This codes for CSVLTGSLYEQYF.

The CDR3 sequence: CASSRLAGGAGELFF. CDR3 nucleotide sequence: TGTGCCAGCAGTCGACTAGCGGGAGGGGCCGGGGAGCTGTTTTTT. V is TRBV7-2 and J is TRBJ2-2; the match to TRBD2 covers 14 bases. Germline V CDR1 and CDR2: SGHTA, FQGNSA. J gave up 6 bases and V 6 bases, and 3 bases lay outside the gene matches. The CDR3 contains 15 residues.

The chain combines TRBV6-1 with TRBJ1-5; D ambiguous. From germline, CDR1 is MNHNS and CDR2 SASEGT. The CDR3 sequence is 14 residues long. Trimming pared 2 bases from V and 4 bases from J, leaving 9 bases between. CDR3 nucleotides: TGTGCCAGCAGTGAATGGCCAGGAAATCAGCCCCAGCATTTT. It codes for CASSEWPGNQPQHF.

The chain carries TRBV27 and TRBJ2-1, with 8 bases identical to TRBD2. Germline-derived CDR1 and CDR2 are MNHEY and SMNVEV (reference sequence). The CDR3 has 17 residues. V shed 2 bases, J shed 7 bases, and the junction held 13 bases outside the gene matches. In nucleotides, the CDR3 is TGTGCCAGCAGTTTAAGGTTTCTGGCGGGAGGAGGAAATGAGCAGTTCTTC. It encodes CASSLRFLAGGGNEQFF.

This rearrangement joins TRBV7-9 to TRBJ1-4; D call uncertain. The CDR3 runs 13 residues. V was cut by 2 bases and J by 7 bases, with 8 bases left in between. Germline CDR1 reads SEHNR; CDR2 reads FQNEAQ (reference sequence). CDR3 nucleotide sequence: TGTGCCAGCAGCTTAAGCGGAGGTGAAAAACTGTTTTTT. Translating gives CASSLSGGEKLFF.

CDR3 nucleotide sequence: TGTGCCAGCAGTCGTGGACTAGCGGGTAATGAGCAGTTCTTC. As protein: CASSRGLAGNEQFF. The chain has TRBV6-5 and TRBJ2-1; 11 bases map to TRBD2. The CDR3 is made up of 14 amino acids. Germline trimming cut 5 bases from V and 7 bases from J; bases unmatched to any gene: 4. Germline V gene lookup returns CDR1 MNHEY and CDR2 SVGAGI.

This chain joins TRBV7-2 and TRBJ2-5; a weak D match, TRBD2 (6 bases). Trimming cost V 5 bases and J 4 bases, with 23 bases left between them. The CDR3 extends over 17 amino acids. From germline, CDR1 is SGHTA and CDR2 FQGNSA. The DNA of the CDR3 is TGTGCCAGCAGCCAAGGGAGTGGGAGGTATTTAGGAGAGACCCAGTACTTC. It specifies CASSQGSGRYLGETQYF.

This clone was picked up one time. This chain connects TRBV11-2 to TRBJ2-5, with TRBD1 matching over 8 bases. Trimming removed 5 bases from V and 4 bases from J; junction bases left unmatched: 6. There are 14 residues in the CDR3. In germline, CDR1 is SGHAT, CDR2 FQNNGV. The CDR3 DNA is TGTGCCAGCAGCGGAGGACAGGGAGGAGAGACCCAGTACTTC. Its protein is CASSGGQGGETQYF.

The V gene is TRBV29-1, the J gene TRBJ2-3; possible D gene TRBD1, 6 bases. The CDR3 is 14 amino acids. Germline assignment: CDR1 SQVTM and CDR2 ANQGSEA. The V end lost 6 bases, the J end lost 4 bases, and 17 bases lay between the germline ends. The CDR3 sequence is CSVDRDTSPDTQYF. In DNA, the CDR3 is TGCAGCGTGGACCGGGACACGAGCCCAGATACGCAGTATTTT.

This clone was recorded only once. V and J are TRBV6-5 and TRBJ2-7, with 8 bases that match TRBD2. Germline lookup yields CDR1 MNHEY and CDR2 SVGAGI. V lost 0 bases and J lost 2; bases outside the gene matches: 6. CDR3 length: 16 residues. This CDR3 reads CASSYSGSGATYEQYF. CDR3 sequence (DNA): TGTGCCAGCAGTTACTCGGGTAGCGGGGCAACCTACGAGCAGTACTTC.

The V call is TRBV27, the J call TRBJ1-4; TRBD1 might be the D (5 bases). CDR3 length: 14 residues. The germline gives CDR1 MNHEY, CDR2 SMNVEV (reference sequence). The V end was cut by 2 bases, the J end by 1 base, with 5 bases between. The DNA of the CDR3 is TGTGCCAGCAGTTTACAGGGAACTAATGAAAAACTGTTTTTT. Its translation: CASSLQGTNEKLFF.

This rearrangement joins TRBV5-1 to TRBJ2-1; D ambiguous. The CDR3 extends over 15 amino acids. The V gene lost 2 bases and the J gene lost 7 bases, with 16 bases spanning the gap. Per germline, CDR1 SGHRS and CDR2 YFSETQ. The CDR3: CASSLLLGGRNEQFF. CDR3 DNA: TGCGCCAGCAGCTTATTGCTTGGCGGTAGGAATGAGCAGTTCTTC.

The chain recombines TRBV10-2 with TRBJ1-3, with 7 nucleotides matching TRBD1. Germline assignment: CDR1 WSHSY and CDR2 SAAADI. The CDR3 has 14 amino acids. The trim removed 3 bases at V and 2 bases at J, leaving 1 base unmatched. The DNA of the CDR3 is TGCGCCAGCAGTGATCAGGGGGCTGGAAACACCATATATTTT. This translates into CASSDQGAGNTIYF.

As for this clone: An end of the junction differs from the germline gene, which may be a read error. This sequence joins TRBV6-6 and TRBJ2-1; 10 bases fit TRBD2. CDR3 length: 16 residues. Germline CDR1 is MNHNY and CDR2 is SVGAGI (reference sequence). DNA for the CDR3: TGTGCCAGCAGCTACTCCGGGACTAGCGAGGTCAATGAGCAGTTCTTC. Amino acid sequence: CASSYSGTSEVNEQFF.

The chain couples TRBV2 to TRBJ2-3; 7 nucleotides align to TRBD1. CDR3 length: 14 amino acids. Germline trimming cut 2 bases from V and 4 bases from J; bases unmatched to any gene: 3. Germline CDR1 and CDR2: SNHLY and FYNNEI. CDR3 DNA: TGTGCCAGCAGTGAATACAGGGGATCAGATACGCAGTATTTT. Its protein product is CASSEYRGSDTQYF.

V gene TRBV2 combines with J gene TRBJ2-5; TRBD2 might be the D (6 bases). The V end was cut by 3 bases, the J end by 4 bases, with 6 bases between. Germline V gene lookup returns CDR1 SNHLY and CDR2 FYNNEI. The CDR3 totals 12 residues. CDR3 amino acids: CASSEGGETQYF. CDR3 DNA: TGTGCCAGCAGTGAGGGAGGAGAGACCCAGTACTTC.